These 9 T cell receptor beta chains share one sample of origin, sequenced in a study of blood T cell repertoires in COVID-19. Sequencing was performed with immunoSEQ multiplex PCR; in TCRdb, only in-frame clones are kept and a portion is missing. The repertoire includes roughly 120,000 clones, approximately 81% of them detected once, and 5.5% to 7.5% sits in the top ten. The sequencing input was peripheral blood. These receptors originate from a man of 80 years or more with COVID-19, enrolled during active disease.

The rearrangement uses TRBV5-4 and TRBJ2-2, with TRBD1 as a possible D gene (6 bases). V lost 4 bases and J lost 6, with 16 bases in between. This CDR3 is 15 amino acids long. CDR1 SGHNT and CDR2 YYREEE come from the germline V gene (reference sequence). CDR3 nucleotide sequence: TGTGCCAGCAGCCGAAACAACAGGGCATCCGGGGAGCTGTTTTTT. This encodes CASSRNNRASGELFF.

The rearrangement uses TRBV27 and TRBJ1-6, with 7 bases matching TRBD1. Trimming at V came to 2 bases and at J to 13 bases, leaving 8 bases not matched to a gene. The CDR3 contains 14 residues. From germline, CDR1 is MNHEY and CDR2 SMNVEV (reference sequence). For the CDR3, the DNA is TGTGCCAGCAGTTTAAAGGGGGCATGGGCGCCCCTCCACTTT. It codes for CASSLKGAWAPLHF.

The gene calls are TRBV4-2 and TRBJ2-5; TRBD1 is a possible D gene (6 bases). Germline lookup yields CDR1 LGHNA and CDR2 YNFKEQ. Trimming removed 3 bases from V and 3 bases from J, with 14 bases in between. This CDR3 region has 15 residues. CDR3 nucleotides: TGTGCCAGCAGCCATGTGGACAGCGAAAAAGAGACCCAGTACTTC. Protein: CASSHVDSEKETQYF.

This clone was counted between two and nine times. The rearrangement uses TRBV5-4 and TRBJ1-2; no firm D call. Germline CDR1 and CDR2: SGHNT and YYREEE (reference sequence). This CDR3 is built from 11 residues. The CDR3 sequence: CATRAAGGYTF. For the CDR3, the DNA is TGTGCGACGAGGGCCGCTGGTGGCTACACCTTC.

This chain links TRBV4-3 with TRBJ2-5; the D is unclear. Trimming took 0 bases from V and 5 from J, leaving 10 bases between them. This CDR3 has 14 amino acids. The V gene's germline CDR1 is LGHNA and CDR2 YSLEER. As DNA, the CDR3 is TGCGCCAGCAGCCAAGAGCCAGGCATGGAGACCCAGTACTTC. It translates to CASSQEPGMETQYF.

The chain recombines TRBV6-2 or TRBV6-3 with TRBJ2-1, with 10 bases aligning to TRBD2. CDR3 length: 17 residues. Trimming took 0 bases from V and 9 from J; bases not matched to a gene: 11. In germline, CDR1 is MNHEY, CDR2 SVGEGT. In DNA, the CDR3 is TGTGCCAGCAGTTACTCGAAGAGCCTAGCGGGAGTTCGTGAGCAGTTCTTC. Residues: CASSYSKSLAGVREQFF.

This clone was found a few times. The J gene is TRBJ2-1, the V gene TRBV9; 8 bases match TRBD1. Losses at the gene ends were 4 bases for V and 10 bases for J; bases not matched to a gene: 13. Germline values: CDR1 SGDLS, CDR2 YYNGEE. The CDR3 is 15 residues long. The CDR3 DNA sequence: TGTGCCAGCAGCCCCCCCGGGACAGGTCTCGGGGAGCAGTTCTTC. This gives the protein CASSPPGTGLGEQFF.

The CDR3: CASSEARRSGNTIYF. CDR3 nucleotide sequence: TGTGCCAGCAGTGAAGCGCGGCGCTCTGGAAACACCATATATTTT. The J gene is TRBJ1-3, the V gene TRBV6-1; D unresolved. CDR1 and CDR2 (germline): MNHNS, SASEGT. V lost 0 bases to trimming and J lost 0 bases, with 6 bases between them. The CDR3 consists of 15 residues.

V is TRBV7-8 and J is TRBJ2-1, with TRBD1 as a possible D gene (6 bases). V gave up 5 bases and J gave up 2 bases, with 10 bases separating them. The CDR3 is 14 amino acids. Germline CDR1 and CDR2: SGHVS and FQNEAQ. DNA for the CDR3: TGTGCCAGCAGCCAAACAGGGCCCTACAATGAGCAGTTCTTC. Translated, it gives CASSQTGPYNEQFF.